This T cell receptor beta chain was documented in a study of blood T cell repertoires in COVID-19. Study summary: Collection of acute and convalescent COVID-19 samples took place in the United States, Italy and Spain. T cells, B-cell-depleted T cells, or PBMCs supplied cDNA or gDNA.

Each participant's cohort was designated according to participant-reported clinical history. Trimming left V 0 bases short and J 2 bases short, with 14 bases between. This CDR3 contains 16 residues. Germline values: CDR1 LGHNA, CDR2 YNFKEQ. Only in-frame clones appear in the TCRdb table, and some are missing; sequencing was by immunoSEQ multiplex PCR. The table has roughly 320,000 clones, more than 90% seen once. The V and J genes are TRBV4-2 and TRBJ2-7, with D perhaps TRBD2 (7 bases). Source material: PBMCs or T cells enriched from blood (not recorded which). The clonotype comes from a woman aged 25 to 39 who had been exposed to COVID-19. The CDR3 region has the DNA TGTGCCAGCAGCCAAGATCGGACGGGGGGCACCTACGAGCAGTACTTC. It is translated as CASSQDRTGGTYEQYF.